Below are 8 T cell receptor beta chains sequenced from a single sample in a study of cytomegalovirus exposure and HLA in healthy donors. Only in-frame clones appear in the TCRdb table, and some are missing; sequencing was by immunoSEQ multiplex PCR. The sample has 250,000 to 350,000 clones; roughly 90% are singletons. The sequenced material came from PBMCs. These receptors came from a woman aged 18-29 years in good health and CMV-seronegative.

This chain uses TRBV10-3 with TRBJ2-3; 11 bases line up with TRBD2. The ends lost 6 bases at V and 0 bases at J; junction bases unmatched: 8. CDR3 length: 17 amino acids. Looked up from germline, CDR1 is ENHRY and CDR2 is SYGVKD. In nucleotides, the CDR3 is TGTGCCATCAGCGGGACTAGCGGATCCTCTAGCACAGATACGCAGTATTTT. As protein: CAISGTSGSSSTDTQYF.

The rearrangement joins TRBV6-5 to TRBJ2-5, with 10 bases identical to TRBD2. There are 15 residues in the CDR3. V trimming: 3 bases; J trimming: 9 bases; junction bases outside the gene matches: 10. Per the germline V gene, CDR1 is MNHEY and CDR2 is SVGAGI. For the CDR3, the DNA is TGTGCCAGCAGTTATGAAGCGGGAGGGCAAAGGGCCCAGTACTTC. Translating gives CASSYEAGGQRAQYF.

As to this clone: The same CDR3 can be traced to other DNA sequences in this sample. The chain combines TRBV5-1 with TRBJ2-7, with D possibly TRBD2 on 5 matching bases. Per the germline V gene, CDR1 is SGHRS and CDR2 is YFSETQ. CDR3 length: 14 residues. With 0 bases removed from V and 1 base from J, the gap between germline ends came to 8 bases. CDR3 region: CASSLASGSYEQYF. In DNA form, the CDR3 reads TGCGCCAGCAGCTTGGCCTCGGGGTCCTACGAGCAGTACTTC.

This sequence joins TRBV7-2 and TRBJ2-5; tentative D call: TRBD2 (7 bases). The CDR3 consists of 14 residues. V lost 4 bases, J lost 5 bases, and 14 bases lay in between. Germline V gene sequence: CDR1 SGHTA, CDR2 FQGNSA. The CDR3 reads CASSSTGGGETQYF. The CDR3 nucleotides read TGTGCCAGCAGCTCAACGGGGGGCGGGGAGACCCAGTACTTC.

V is TRBV6-6 and J is TRBJ2-7; D perhaps matches TRBD1 (5 bases). Trimming removed 8 bases at V and 7 bases at J, with 18 bases between. The length of the CDR3 is 13 residues. Germline CDR1 and CDR2: MNHNY and SVGAGI (reference sequence). The CDR3: CASGADDQGEQYF. The CDR3 DNA follows: TGTGCCAGCGGGGCAGATGACCAGGGAGAGCAGTACTTC.

V is TRBV29-1 and J is TRBJ2-3; 12 nucleotides agree with TRBD2. V dropped 7 bases and J dropped 6; count of bases not matched to a gene: 5. Germline-derived CDR1 and CDR2 are SQVTM and ANQGSEA. The CDR3 sequence is 13 residues long. CDR3 nucleotide sequence: TGCAGCGGGGGGACTAGCGGGCGGGATACGCAGTATTTT. This sequence encodes CSGGTSGRDTQYF.

The genes are TRBV4-1 and TRBJ1-1; D is unclear. Trimming shortened V by 4 bases and J by 0 bases, and 9 bases separated the two germline ends. The CDR3 spans 14 residues. Germline V gene data show CDR1 as MGHRA and CDR2 as YSYEKL. The CDR3 coding sequence is TGCGCCAGCAGCCGAGGCCCGATGAACACTGAAGCTTTCTTT. Translating it yields CASSRGPMNTEAFF.

Here the CDR3 DNA reads TGTGCCAGCAGTACCGGGACAGTACTCTACGAGCAGTACTTC. Translating it yields CASSTGTVLYEQYF. The chain couples TRBV28 to TRBJ2-7; 7 nucleotides agree with TRBD1. The CDR3 has 14 amino acids. Trimming cost V 5 bases and J 3 bases; bases outside gene matches: 7. CDR1 and CDR2 (germline): MDHEN, SYDVKM.